This T cell receptor (beta chain) stems from a study of cytomegalovirus exposure and HLA in healthy donors. Regarding the study as a whole: No immune exposure information besides CMV serostatus was available. Earlier findings revealed that most TCR beta V segments proved productive either about 87% or about 30% of the time. Cytomegalovirus-associated TCR beta chains were listed, numbering 150 to 200.

Concerning this clone itself: Its antigen is still unknown.

Both 60 Vbeta primers and 13 Jbeta primers went into the PCR. TCRdb keeps only in-frame clones here, not all; method: immunoSEQ multiplex PCR. The table includes around 160,000 clones, approximately 80% detected once. The CDR3 has 19 amino acids. V shed 6 bases and J 0 bases; nucleotides not matched to a gene: 9. Germline V gene sequence: CDR1 KGHSH, CDR2 LQKENI. Sequencing was carried out using PBMCs. This receptor was identified in a woman aged 18-35 years in good health and CMV-seronegative. V usage is TRBV18 and J usage is TRBJ2-1; 15 positions agree with TRBD2. In DNA, the CDR3 is TGTGCCAGCTCTCCGGGACTAGCGGGGGGACCTAGCTCCTACAATGAGCAGTTCTTC. Protein sequence: CASSPGLAGGPSSYNEQFF.